This TCR beta chain emerged from a study of control samples from healthy donors and cancer patients. TCRdb keeps only in-frame clones here, not all; method: immunoSEQ multiplex PCR. Among 170,000 or so clones listed, 75% to 95% were seen once. The specimen was blood. This receptor was obtained from a woman between 40 and 50 years old in good health.

The CDR3 here is CASRVGGKSTDTQYF. CDR3 bases: TGTGCCAGCAGGGTCGGCGGGAAAAGCACAGATACGCAGTATTTT. The genes are TRBV5-4 and TRBJ2-3; perhaps TRBD2 as D (6 bases). The V end was cut by 5 bases, the J end by 0 bases, with 13 bases between. Germline assignment: CDR1 SGHNT and CDR2 YYREEE (reference sequence). CDR3 length: 15 residues.